Below are 6 T cell receptor beta chains sequenced from a single sample in a study of T cell changes during pregnancy in multiple sclerosis. Clones were read by immunoSEQ multiplex PCR, and TCRdb kept only the in-frame ones, dropping some. The sample carries approximately 65,000 clones, 85% to 95% recorded once. The source was CD8+ T cells from peripheral blood mononuclear cells, collected in the third trimester of pregnancy. Source of these receptors: a female donor in good health, enrolled as a control in a pregnancy study.

The rearrangement links TRBV7-2 to TRBJ1-2; 8 nucleotides agree with TRBD1. With 1 base clipped from V and 8 bases from J, the junction kept 18 bases outside the gene matches. This CDR3 has 18 residues. The germline CDR1 and CDR2 sequences are SGHTA and FQGNSA. In nucleotides, the CDR3 is TGTGCCAGCAGCTTAGAGGTGATTGGGACAGGTTGGACAGAAGGCTACACCTTC. It yields the protein CASSLEVIGTGWTEGYTF. Based on the CDR3 plus reference TRBV7-2 and TRBJ1-2, the full variable domain is GAGVSQSPSNKVTEKGKDVELRCDPISGHTALYWYRQSLGQGLEFLIYFQGNSAPDKSGLPSDRFSAERTGGSVSTLTIQRTQQEDSAVYLCASSLEVIGTGWTEGYTFGSGTRLTVV.

This sequence joins TRBV4-3 and TRBJ2-7; TRBD2 matches 8 bases. The CDR3 is 15 residues long. Germline V gene lookup returns CDR1 LGHNA and CDR2 YSLEER. The V and J ends lost 2 bases and 3 bases, in that order; junction bases with no gene match: 6. The CDR3 sequence: CASSQHSGDIYEQYF. DNA of the CDR3: TGCGCCAGCAGCCAACATAGCGGGGATATCTACGAGCAGTACTTC.

This chain connects TRBV9 to TRBJ1-1, with TRBD1 as a possible D gene (5 bases). Trimming cost V 6 bases and J 0 bases, with 12 bases left between them. This CDR3 comprises 14 residues. CDR1 is SGDLS, CDR2 YYNGEE, per germline. CDR3 nucleotides: TGTGCCAGCACCTCAGGGAACATGAACACTGAAGCTTTCTTT. Protein: CASTSGNMNTEAFF.

To note about this clone: This CDR3 is also generated by other DNA sequences in the sample. The J gene is TRBJ1-1, the V gene TRBV9; 11 positions match TRBD1. This CDR3 comprises 15 residues. Germline lookup yields CDR1 SGDLS and CDR2 YYNGEE. V lost 0 bases, J lost 4 bases, and 2 bases stayed unmatched. The CDR3 DNA reads TGTGCCAGCAGCGTAGACGGGACAGGGGGCACTGAAGCTTTCTTT. Residues: CASSVDGTGGTEAFF.

The chain carries TRBV6-6 and TRBJ1-6; 9 nucleotides align to TRBD1. Germline CDR1 reads MNHNY; CDR2 reads SVGAGI (reference sequence). J lost 9 bases, V lost 5 bases, and 5 bases had no gene match. The CDR3 extends over 14 amino acids. DNA of the CDR3: TGTGCCAGCAGTGCGGACAGGGGAGGTTCACCCCTCCACTTT. Amino acids: CASSADRGGSPLHF.

This clone was found once. The rearrangement joins TRBV6-5 to TRBJ1-1, with D tentatively TRBD1 (6 bases). The germline V gene encodes CDR1 MNHEY and CDR2 SVGAGI. V gave up 6 bases and J gave up 4 bases, with 9 bases separating them. CDR3 size: 12 residues. Written as DNA, the CDR3 is TGTGCCAGCAGCAAAGGGGGCACTGAAGCTTTCTTT. This encodes CASSKGGTEAFF.